This T cell receptor beta chain derives from a study of cytomegalovirus exposure and HLA in healthy donors. PCR was performed using 60 Vbeta and 13 Jbeta primers. The repertoire was sequenced with immunoSEQ multiplex PCR; TCRdb's copy has only in-frame clones and lacks some. The sample includes approximately 110,000 clones, about 70% seen only once; the top ten take more than 2.5%. With respect to this clone: This sample also contains other DNA sequences that code for the same CDR3.

V lost 6 bases and J 1 base, leaving 12 bases between the germline ends. Per germline, CDR1 ENHRY and CDR2 SYGVKD. The CDR3 runs 15 residues. This clonotype originated in a man aged 25-45 years in good health and CMV-seronegative. The sequencing sample was made of PBMCs. The gene calls are TRBV10-3 and TRBJ2-2, with D tentatively TRBD2 (6 bases). CDR3 DNA: TGTGCCATCAGCGGGACTGGAATGAACACCGGGGAGCTGTTTTTT. Translating it yields CAISGTGMNTGELFF.